A selection of T cell receptor beta chains follows, all from one sample in a study of cytomegalovirus exposure and HLA in healthy donors. Sequenced by immunoSEQ multiplex PCR; TCRdb stores in-frame clones only, minus some. The sample has approximately 240,000 clones; approximately 90% are singletons. Material for sequencing was PBMCs. These receptors were obtained from a woman aged 18-29 years in good health and CMV-seronegative. Each CDR3 is given with its conserved first and last residue. A D gene is named only where the DNA matches it firmly. A row's size may be missing; if present it is once, few, many or a size class.

abundance,d_gene,j_gene,v_gene,CDR3nt,CDR3aa
-,-,TRBJ1-2,TRBV7-2,TGTGCCAGCAGCTTACTGGGGGCGGACTATGGCTACACCTTC,CASSLLGADYGYTF
-,-,TRBJ1-5,TRBV2,TGTGCCAGCGAAAAACAGGGCCTGTCCAATCAGCCCCAGCATTTT,CASEKQGLSNQPQHF
-,-,TRBJ2-3,TRBV11-2,TGTGCCAGCAGCGCCGGAGGGGGGGGGTTAGATACGCAGTATTTT,CASSAGGGGLDTQYF
-,-,TRBJ1-1,TRBV9,TGTGCCAGCAGCGTATCGACAGGTAACACTGAAGCTTTCTTT,CASSVSTGNTEAFF
-,-,TRBJ2-1,TRBV5-4,TGTGCCAGCAGCTTATCTCGTGAGCAGTTCTTC,CASSLSREQFF
-,TRBD2,TRBJ2-3,TRBV9,TGTGCCAGCAGCTCACGAGGACTAGCGGGGGGAACTAGCACAGATACGCAGTATTTT,CASSSRGLAGGTSTDTQYF
-,TRBD1,TRBJ1-1,TRBV19,TGTGCCAGTAACGACAGGGGAGAGGGATACACTGAAGCTTTCTTT,CASNDRGEGYTEAFF
-,-,TRBJ2-2,TRBV7-2,TGTGCCAGCAGCTTAATATATGGGAGTTGGAACACCGGGGAGCTGTTTTTT,CASSLIYGSWNTGELFF
-,-,TRBJ2-7,TRBV27,TGTGCCAGCAGCTCCCACATTTACTACGAGCAGTACTTC,CASSSHIYYEQYF
-,TRBD1,TRBJ1-2,TRBV7-8,TGTGCCAGCAGCTTTTACAACAGGGGAGGTGGCTACACCTTC,CASSFYNRGGGYTF
-,-,TRBJ2-5,TRBV7-6,TGTGCCAGCAGCTTAAGGGGTGGGGAGACCCAGTACTTC,CASSLRGGETQYF
-,TRBD1,TRBJ2-7,TRBV28,TGTGCCAGCAGGTGGACAGGAAGGACCTACGAGCAGTACTTC,CASRWTGRTYEQYF
few,-,TRBJ2-3,TRBV11-2,TGTGCCAGCAGCTTAGATTTGCGAGATACGCAGTATTTT,CASSLDLRDTQYF
-,TRBD2,TRBJ2-7,TRBV30,TGTGCCTGGAGTGGACTAGCGGGATACGAGCAGTACTTC,CAWSGLAGYEQYF
-,-,TRBJ1-2,TRBV5-1,TGCGCCAGCAGCCATAACGCCGGGACAAACTATGGCTACACCTTC,CASSHNAGTNYGYTF
few,-,TRBJ1-5,TRBV7-9,TGTGCCAGCAGCTTCCAGGGGAATCAGCCCCAGCATTTT,CASSFQGNQPQHF
-,-,TRBJ1-5,TRBV6-5,TGTGCCAGCAGTTTTCAGAGCAATCAGCCCCAGCATTTT,CASSFQSNQPQHF
-,TRBD2,TRBJ2-7,TRBV10-2,TGCGCCAGCAGAGTGGGACTAGCGGATGCCTACGAGCAGTACTTC,CASRVGLADAYEQYF
-,TRBD2,TRBJ2-7,TRBV18,TGTGCCAGCTCACTTCGACTAGCGGACGCTCTCTACGAGCAGTACTTC,CASSLRLADALYEQYF
-,-,TRBJ2-2,TRBV19,TGTGCCAGTAGTTGGGAGGCCGGGGAGCTGTTTTTT,CASSWEAGELFF
-,-,TRBJ1-1,TRBV9,TGTGCCAGCAGCGCCAACGTACTCGGGAACACTGAAGCTTTCTTT,CASSANVLGNTEAFF
-,TRBD2,TRBJ2-7,TRBV4-3,TGCGCCAGCAGCCAAGATTTCCCTCTAGCGGGAGTGGCATACGAGCAGTACTTC,CASSQDFPLAGVAYEQYF
-,-,TRBJ1-6,TRBV6-5,TGTGCCAGCAGGGCCCCAGGGGCAGATAATTCACCCCTCCACTTT,CASRAPGADNSPLHF
-,-,TRBJ1-4,TRBV5-1,TGCGCCAGCAGCCCCGTGAGGGAGGGGGAAAAACTGTTTTTT,CASSPVREGEKLFF
-,TRBD2,TRBJ2-7,TRBV4-2,TGTGCCAGCAGCCAACATATGGGTTTAGCGGGGGGGCCCATCTACGAGCAGTACTTC,CASSQHMGLAGGPIYEQYF
-,TRBD2,TRBJ2-1,TRBV11-3,TGTGCCAGCAGCTTAACTAGCGGGCGTACCTACAATGAGCAGTTCTTC,CASSLTSGRTYNEQFF
-,TRBD2,TRBJ2-7,TRBV13,TGTGCCAGCGGGAGCGGGATCAGCGAGCAGTACTTC,CASGSGISEQYF
-,TRBD2,TRBJ2-1,TRBV4-3,TGCGCCAGCAGCCGACTAGCGGGATCACCCTTCGGTGAGCAGTTCTTC,CASSRLAGSPFGEQFF
few,-,TRBJ2-3,TRBV19,TGTGCCAGTCAATCGTTTAGGCAGTATTTT,CASQSFRQYF
-,-,TRBJ2-3,TRBV5-6,TGTGCCAGCAGCTTAGGCGGCTACACAGATACGCAGTATTTT,CASSLGGYTDTQYF
-,TRBD1,TRBJ1-6,TRBV10-1,TGCGCCAGCAGTCCCGGGACAGGGGGCCCAAATTCACCCCTCCACTTT,CASSPGTGGPNSPLHF
once,-,TRBJ2-5,TRBV6-5,TGTGCCAGCAGGCGGACTATAATCGAGACCCAGTACTTC,CASRRTIIETQYF
-,TRBD1,TRBJ1-2,TRBV5-6,TGTGCCAGCAGCATGGGACAGACGAGGGGCTACACCTTC,CASSMGQTRGYTF
-,TRBD2,TRBJ2-7,TRBV4-3,TGCGCCAGCAGCCAGGGGACTAGGCCCCTCAGCTCCTACGAGCAGTACTTC,CASSQGTRPLSSYEQYF
-,-,TRBJ2-2,TRBV10-1,TGCGCCAGCAAACAGGCCTTGTCCGGGGAGCTGTTTTTT,CASKQALSGELFF
-,TRBD2,TRBJ2-5,TRBV7-2,TGTGCCAGCAGCTCTATAGCGGGGGGTAGGGAGACCCAGTACTTC,CASSSIAGGRETQYF
-,TRBD2,TRBJ2-4,TRBV19,TGTGCCAGTAGTTTCTCTAGCGGGGGGAAAAACATTCAGTACTTC,CASSFSSGGKNIQYF
-,TRBD1,TRBJ1-1,TRBV7-9,TGTGCCAGCAGCTTTACCCCCGCCCGACAGGGTGGGACTGAAGCTTTCTTT,CASSFTPARQGGTEAFF
-,-,TRBJ1-2,TRBV29-1,TGCAGCGCCGTCCGGACTACCTATGGCTACACCTTC,CSAVRTTYGYTF
-,-,TRBJ1-1,TRBV2,TGTGCCAGCAGGGACGGAGGGGACACTGAAGCTTTCTTT,CASRDGGDTEAFF
-,-,TRBJ1-5,TRBV21-1,TGTGCCAGCAGCAAAGTTTCCAGGAAAGGACAGCCCCAGCATTTT,CASSKVSRKGQPQHF
few,TRBD2,TRBJ2-7,TRBV10-3,TGTGCCATCAGTAGCGGGGTTCCTTGGCAGTACTTC,CAISSGVPWQYF
once,TRBD1,TRBJ1-1,TRBV7-6,TGTGCCAGCAGCTTAAGGACAGGCGAGAACACTGAAGCTTTCTTT,CASSLRTGENTEAFF
once,-,TRBJ2-6,TRBV7-9,TGTGCCAGCAGCATCCCGCTACGGTCCTCTGGGGCCAACGTCCTGACTTTC,CASSIPLRSSGANVLTF
-,TRBD2,TRBJ2-2,TRBV5-1,TGCGCCAGCAGCGGGGGACTAGCGGGAACCGGGGAGCTGTTTTTT,CASSGGLAGTGELFF
-,-,TRBJ1-4,TRBV5-1,TGCGCCAGCAGCTTAAGACAGGCGGAAAAACTGTTTTTT,CASSLRQAEKLFF
-,-,TRBJ2-7,TRBV6-1,TGTGCCAGCAGTTTAGGGAGCTCCTACGAGCAGTACTTC,CASSLGSSYEQYF
-,TRBD2,TRBJ2-7,TRBV7-2,TGTGCCAGCAGCCAGACTAGCGGGGGGGCCCACGAGCAGTACTTC,CASSQTSGGAHEQYF
-,-,TRBJ2-3,TRBV19,TGTGCCAGTAGTATTCTAGTCACAGATACGCAGTATTTT,CASSILVTDTQYF
-,-,TRBJ1-2,TRBV9,TGTGCCAGCAGCGTCGACAGTAACTATGGCTACACCTTC,CASSVDSNYGYTF